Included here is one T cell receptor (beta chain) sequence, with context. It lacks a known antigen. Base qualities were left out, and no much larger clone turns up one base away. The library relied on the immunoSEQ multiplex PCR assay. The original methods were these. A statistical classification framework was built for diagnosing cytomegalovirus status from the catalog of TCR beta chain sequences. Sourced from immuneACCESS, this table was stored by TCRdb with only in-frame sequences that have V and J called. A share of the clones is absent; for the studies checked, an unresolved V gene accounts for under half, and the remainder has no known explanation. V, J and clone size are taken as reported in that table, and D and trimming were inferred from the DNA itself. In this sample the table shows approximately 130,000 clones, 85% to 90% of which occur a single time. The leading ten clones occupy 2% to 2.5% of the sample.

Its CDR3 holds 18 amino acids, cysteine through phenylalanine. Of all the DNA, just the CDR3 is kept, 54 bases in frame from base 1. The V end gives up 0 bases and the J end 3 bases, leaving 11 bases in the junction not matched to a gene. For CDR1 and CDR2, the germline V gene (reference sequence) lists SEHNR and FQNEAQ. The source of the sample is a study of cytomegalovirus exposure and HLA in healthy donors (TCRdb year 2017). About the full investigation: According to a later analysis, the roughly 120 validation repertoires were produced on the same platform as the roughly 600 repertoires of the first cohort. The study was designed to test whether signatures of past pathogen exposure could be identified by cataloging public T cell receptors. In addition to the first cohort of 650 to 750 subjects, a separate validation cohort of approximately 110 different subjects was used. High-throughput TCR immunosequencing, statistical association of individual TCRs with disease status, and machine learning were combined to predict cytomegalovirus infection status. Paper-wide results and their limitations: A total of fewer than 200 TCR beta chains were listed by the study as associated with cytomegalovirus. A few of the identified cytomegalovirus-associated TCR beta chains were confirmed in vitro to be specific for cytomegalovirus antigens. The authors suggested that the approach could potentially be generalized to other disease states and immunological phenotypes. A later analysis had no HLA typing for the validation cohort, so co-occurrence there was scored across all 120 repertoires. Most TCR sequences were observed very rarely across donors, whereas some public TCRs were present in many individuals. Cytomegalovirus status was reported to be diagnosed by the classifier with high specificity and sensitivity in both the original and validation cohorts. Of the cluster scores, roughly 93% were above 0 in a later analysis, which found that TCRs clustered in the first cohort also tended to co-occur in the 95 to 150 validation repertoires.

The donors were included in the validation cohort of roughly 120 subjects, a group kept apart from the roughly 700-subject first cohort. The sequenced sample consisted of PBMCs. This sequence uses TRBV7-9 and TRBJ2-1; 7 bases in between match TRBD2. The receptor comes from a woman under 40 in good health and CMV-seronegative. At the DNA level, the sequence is TGTGCCAGCAGCTTAGCGCTCAACGGACTAGATAACTACAATGAGCAGTTCTTC. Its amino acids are CASSLALNGLDNYNEQFF.